The present entry profiles one T cell receptor beta chain with its context. The CDR3 consists of 18 residues. Unmatched junction bases numbered 14, after V lost 4 bases and J lost 0 bases. Germline V lookup: CDR1 SEHNR, CDR2 FQNEAQ (reference sequence). The data are from a study of blood T cell repertoires in COVID-19. Across the study: There were acute and convalescent COVID-19 samples, and they came from the United States, Italy and Spain. Sources were T cells, B-cell-depleted T cells, or PBMCs; the material itself was cDNA or gDNA.

Original methodology: From reference gene primer amplification, estimates of nucleated cell counts were derived. The repertoire was sequenced with immunoSEQ multiplex PCR; TCRdb's copy has only in-frame clones and lacks some. Clonal size and the V and J genes are those of that table, whereas D and trimming came from the DNA. The table includes around 160,000 clones, about 80% detected once. The sample comprised peripheral blood. This TCR was sampled from a woman of 80 years or more with acute or convalescent COVID-19. The chain couples TRBV7-9 to TRBJ2-7, with 8 bases matching TRBD2. CDR3 DNA sequence: TGTGCCAGCAGCTCCACCCATCCAGCGGGAGAGAGCTCCTACGAGCAGTACTTC. It specifies CASSSTHPAGESSYEQYF.